The TCR beta chain under discussion was sequenced for a study of cytomegalovirus exposure and HLA in healthy donors. General study findings and limits: Common viral pathogens were later found to be apparently linked to several of the most significant clusters.

Points on this clone: No antigen is known for it.

The study ran its PCR with 60 Vbeta and 13 Jbeta primers. This table comes from immunoSEQ multiplex PCR, and its TCRdb copy is limited to in-frame clones, with some not included. The sample carries 120,000 or so clones, approximately 66% recorded once. J gave up 7 bases and V 8 bases, and 6 bases lay outside the gene matches. The V gene's germline CDR1 is MGHDK and CDR2 SYGVNS. CDR3 length: 13 amino acids. Specimen: PBMCs. The TCR was taken from a woman in her 40s in good health and CMV-seropositive. The chain carries TRBV25-1 and TRBJ2-1; 9 nucleotides agree with TRBD2. CDR3 in DNA: TGTGCCAGCGCTGAAAGCGGGGGGAATGAGCAGTTCTTC. It codes for CASAESGGNEQFF.